Below, 15 T cell receptor beta chains from the same sample are listed, as sequenced in a study of blood T cell repertoires in COVID-19. The repertoire was sequenced with immunoSEQ multiplex PCR; TCRdb's copy has only in-frame clones and lacks some. Among some 270,000 clones listed, around 82% were seen once. The source material was peripheral blood. The receptors here all came from a human donor with COVID-19, enrolled during active disease. The donor label of this sample is uncertain.

This clone was seen once. J is TRBJ2-1 and V is TRBV7-9, with 7 bases lining up with TRBD2. The CDR3 contains 14 residues. The junction had 9 bases not matched to a gene; V was cut back by 8 bases and J by 5 bases. Looked up from germline, CDR1 is SEHNR and CDR2 is FQNEAQ (reference sequence). The CDR3 DNA sequence: TGTGCCAGCTCACAATTGGCGGGGGACAATGAGCAGTTCTTC. Its protein product is CASSQLAGDNEQFF.

This rearrangement joins TRBV28 to TRBJ1-5, with D possibly being TRBD1 (5 bases). Germline CDR1 is MDHEN and CDR2 is SYDVKM. This CDR3 has 12 residues. Trimming cost V 4 bases and J 5 bases, with 6 bases left between them. CDR3 in amino acids: CASSWGDQPQHF. The CDR3 DNA is TGTGCCAGCAGTTGGGGCGATCAGCCCCAGCATTTT. The whole variable domain, filled in from reference TRBV28 and TRBJ1-5, reads DVKVTQSSRYLVKRTGEKVFLECVQDMDHENMFWYRQDPGLGLRLIYFSYDVKMKEKGDIPEGYSVSREKKERFSLILESASTNQTSMYLCASSWGDQPQHFGDGTRLSIL.

The chain has TRBV15 and TRBJ2-1, with 7 positions matching TRBD1. CDR1 LNHNV and CDR2 YYDKDF come from the germline V gene (reference sequence). This CDR3 has 16 residues. V shed 1 base, J shed 4 bases, and the junction held 7 bases outside the gene matches. CDR3 nucleotide sequence: TGTGCCACCAGCAGAGGTTCAGGGGGAGCTTACAATGAGCAGTTCTTC. It codes for CATSRGSGGAYNEQFF. The entire variable domain, with the rest obtained from reference TRBV15 and TRBJ2-1, is as follows: DAMVIQNPRYQVTQFGKPVTLSCSQTLNHNVMYWYQQKSSQAPKLLFHYYDKDFNNEADTPDNFQSRRPNTSFCFLDIRSPGLGDTAMYLCATSRGSGGAYNEQFFGPGTRLTVL.

This chain connects TRBV9 to TRBJ1-6; D possibly corresponds to TRBD1 (6 bases). V lost 3 bases, J lost 7 bases, and 17 bases lay in between. The CDR3 totals 16 residues. The V gene's germline CDR1 is SGDLS and CDR2 YYNGEE. The CDR3 sequence: CASSGTAFVGNSPLHF. The CDR3 DNA is TGTGCCAGCAGCGGGACAGCCTTTGTTGGGAATTCACCCCTCCACTTT.

This clone turned up a few times. The chain joins TRBV5-1 to TRBJ2-7; a possible D gene is TRBD1 (5 bases). V dropped 4 bases and J dropped 4 bases, with 15 bases sitting between them. The germline CDR1 and CDR2 sequences are SGHRS and YFSETQ. There are 14 residues in the CDR3. The DNA of the CDR3 is TGCGCCAGCAGCCCCATCCCCCCAGGGTACGAGCAGTACTTC. Translating it yields CASSPIPPGYEQYF.

The chain links TRBV7-3 to TRBJ2-3; 8 nucleotides match TRBD2. Germline V lookup: CDR1 SGHTA, CDR2 FQGTGA. This CDR3 spans 15 amino acids. Trimming removed 2 bases from V and 3 bases from J; junction bases left unmatched: 4. CDR3 amino acids: CASSLYSGETDTQYF. The CDR3 DNA reads as TGTGCCAGCAGCTTATATAGCGGGGAGACAGATACGCAGTATTTT.

The chain couples TRBV10-1 to TRBJ1-5; 9 bases fit TRBD1. The germline V gene has CDR1 WNHNN and CDR2 SYGVQD (reference sequence). V trimming: 7 bases; J trimming: 0 bases; junction bases outside the gene matches: 4. The CDR3 totals 15 residues. CDR3 in amino acids: CASIGTGNSNQPQHF. Here the CDR3 DNA reads TGCGCCAGCATTGGGACAGGGAATAGCAATCAGCCCCAGCATTTT.

The chain links TRBV18 to TRBJ2-5, with unresolved D. Germline-derived CDR1 and CDR2 are KGHSH and LQKENI. Trimming took 2 bases from V and 9 from J, leaving 7 bases between them. The CDR3 consists of 11 residues. CDR3 residues: CASSPEAPQYF. The CDR3 region has the DNA TGTGCCAGCTCACCAGAGGCGCCCCAGTACTTC.

The J gene is TRBJ2-2, the V gene TRBV6-6; 7 nucleotides match TRBD2. In germline, CDR1 is MNHNY, CDR2 SVGAGI (reference sequence). V shed 11 bases, J shed 2 bases, and the junction held 5 bases outside the gene matches. The CDR3 extends over 13 amino acids. DNA for the CDR3: TGTGCCGCACAGACTAGCAACACCGGGGAGCTGTTTTTT. Translated, it gives CAAQTSNTGELFF.

This chain links TRBV29-1 with TRBJ2-7; weak D call: TRBD2 (5 bases). The CDR3 runs 13 residues. CDR1 SQVTM and CDR2 ANQGSEA come from the germline V gene. V lost 3 bases and J lost 3, with 12 bases in between. The CDR3 DNA is TGCAGCGTTGATACTGGAGGAGGCTACGAGCAGTACTTC. This encodes CSVDTGGGYEQYF.

The chain joins TRBV28 to TRBJ1-2; 7 positions agree with TRBD1. J lost 2 bases, V lost 6 bases, and 9 bases had no gene match. This CDR3 spans 15 amino acids. The germline V gene has CDR1 MDHEN and CDR2 SYDVKM. In nucleotides, the CDR3 is TGTGCCAGCAGCCGAGCCCGGGACAGCAACTATGGCTACACCTTC. Amino acids: CASSRARDSNYGYTF.

V is TRBV6-5 and J is TRBJ1-2; 7 bases map to TRBD1. Germline-derived CDR1 and CDR2 are MNHEY and SVGAGI. CDR3 length: 15 residues. Germline trimming cut 0 bases from V and 0 bases from J; bases unmatched to any gene: 1. CDR3: CASSYSGTANYGYTF. In DNA form, the CDR3 reads TGTGCCAGCAGTTACTCGGGGACAGCTAACTATGGCTACACCTTC.

This sequence joins TRBV5-6 and TRBJ2-5; tentatively, D is TRBD1 (6 bases). CDR3 length equals 14 residues. CDR1 is SGHDT and CDR2 is YYEEEE in the germline V gene. Deletions cut 4 bases from V and 2 bases from J, with 12 bases between. CDR3 loop: CASSATGAQETQYF. The CDR3, as DNA: TGTGCCAGCAGCGCGACAGGAGCGCAAGAGACCCAGTACTTC.

V is TRBV10-3 and J is TRBJ1-2, with a weak D call TRBD1 (6 bases). Germline loops: CDR1 ENHRY, CDR2 SYGVKD. The CDR3 length is 16 residues. Trimming pared 3 bases from V and 3 bases from J, leaving 17 bases between. CDR3 nucleotide sequence: TGTGCCATCAGTGAAGGCCATGGGACAAATGACTATGGCTACACCTTC. This encodes CAISEGHGTNDYGYTF.

The chain uses TRBV5-1 and TRBJ1-1, with 9 bases lining up with TRBD1. The V gene end was trimmed by 4 bases and the J gene end by 5 bases; junction bases not matched to a gene: 6. This CDR3 is built from 14 residues. Germline-derived CDR1 and CDR2 are SGHRS and YFSETQ. DNA of the CDR3: TGCGCCAGCAGCGATACAGGGGGCGTTACTGAAGCTTTCTTT. Translated, it gives CASSDTGGVTEAFF.